This T cell receptor (beta chain) was observed in a study of long-term antiretroviral therapy in people with HIV (dated by TCRdb to the early 2020s). For the study in its entirety: The earliest samples were collected about a decade before the 2015 WHO recommendation for immediate ART, when ART was typically delayed until CD4 counts fell. A total of 150 to 200 cryopreserved PBMC samples came from approximately 30 adults with confirmed HIV infection and were collected serially over a mean of roughly six years (range 1-12). No cross-contamination during QIAcube processing was seen in test extractions of a monoclonal T-cell line run alongside a few dozen polyclonal samples. Eleven of the 30 participants with HIV were female. A retrospective serial study tested whether ART initiation and durable HIV suppression were associated with changes in peripheral blood TRB repertoire composition and diversity.

With regard to this clone: No antigen is known for it. Per-nucleotide qualities are absent, and no much larger clonotype sits a single base away.

Participants were included only if at least one PBMC sample before ART initiation and at least two post-ART samples were available. All participants with HIV were treated in the United States of America. Cryopreserved samples of about 1-10 million PBMC were thawed and washed before DNA extraction. At the time of the earliest PBMC sample, participants with HIV were aged between about 23 and 55 years. PBMC samples were contributed by each participant from 1-4 timepoints before ART initiation and 2-8 timepoints after ART initiation, with a median of 7 samples. For every participant, serial HIV viral load, CD4+ T-cell count, ART history and demographic data were obtained. A Qiagen kit on a QIAcube was used to extract genomic DNA from unsorted PBMC, with samples processed in batches of 12. The immunoSEQ hsTCRB v3.0 assay was used at survey level resolution to sequence the TRB variable region. A depth of roughly 35,000-50,000 T-cell genomes per sample was targeted for TRB sequencing. Pooled TRB libraries were sequenced on an Illumina MiSeq with a v3 150-cycle kit. The original methods were these. Repertoire analysis was performed in R inside a reproducible Nextflow workflow that covered QC, data transformation and analysis. LymphoSeq2, an R package for exploring AIRR-Seq data, was used to implement the custom analyses. Several samples that yielded fewer than 5000 total TRB sequences were excluded, so that 150 to 200 HIV repertoires were analyzed. Among the roughly 200 retained HIV repertoires, some 59 were collected before ART initiation and approximately 130 after ART initiation. Each repertoire was downsampled to 5000 TRB nucleotide sequences, and summary statistics were averaged across 100 downsampling iterations. TRB sequences were retained for analysis only if CDR3 regions of at least seven amino acids were present. Two measures captured diversity: a Shannon entropy-derived clonality score and the Gini coefficient. In the repertoire networks, any two of the top 5000 CDR3 amino acid sequences were linked whenever the two sequences differed by an edit distance of one. For TRB CDR3 amino acid sequences, antigen specificity groups and MHC restriction were predicted with GLIPH2. Known CMV, EBV, HIV or tissue antigen associations were flagged by matching CDR3 amino acid sequences against VDJdb and McPAS-TCR. Pre-ART, post-ART and control groups were compared with Wilcoxon signed-rank tests and Holm-Bonferroni correction. TCRdb provides this immuneACCESS table in a form limited to in-frame rearrangements. Some clones are lacking; in checked studies, under half of them reflect an unresolved V gene, and why the rest are absent is not known. V, J and clone size were drawn from that table, and D and trimming were deduced from the DNA. Present in this sample are over 30,000 clones, roughly 97% of which were seen just once. Less than 2.5% of the sample belongs to the ten largest clones.

The CDR3 has 13 amino acids, counting the end cysteine and phenylalanine. Of all the DNA, just the CDR3 is kept, 39 bases in frame from base 1. CDR1 KGHSH and CDR2 LQKENI are derived from the germline V gene. The germline ends are 10 bases apart after V is trimmed by 4 bases and J by 7 bases. Summary of the overall study and its limitations: HIV repertoires had narrower CDR3 length ranges than controls, and the network structure suggested an antigen-experienced repertoire that shifted only slightly toward naive after ART. Inferences about post-ART repertoire changes are limited because no data were available on ART adherence, viral resistance or therapy changes. Since PBMC availability was limited, sequencing covered only the TCR beta chain, with no alpha chain pairing. At every time point, the repertoire was dominated by expanded TRB clones first identified before ART initiation, although this dominance fluctuated and, in many PLHIV, declined after ART. Starting ART was linked to a significant rise in TRB diversity, yet even after long-term ART the diversity remained significantly lower than in transplant donor controls. Samples dated from the mid-2000s to the late 2010s, and the ART regimens used may be less effective than current ones. Unsorted PBMC were profiled instead of sorted CD4+ and CD8+ T cells because pre-ART samples had limited cell numbers.

The chain employs TRBV18 and TRBJ2-2; matching of 5 bases hints at TRBD1 as the D gene. This receptor was obtained from a man younger than 45 with HIV. This material consisted of unsorted PBMCs, taken 7.6 years after starting antiretroviral therapy. This receptor carries the CDR3 CASSLEGDGELFF. Read as DNA, the sequence is TGTGCCAGCTCACTAGAAGGGGACGGGGAGCTGTTTTTT.